These 26 T cell receptor beta chains were all obtained from the same sample, sequenced in a study of T cell responses to AZD1222 COVID-19 vaccine (dated by TCRdb to the early 2020s). The library came from the immunoSEQ multiplex PCR assay. The table was pulled from immuneACCESS by TCRdb, which kept in-frame rearrangements only. Such tables lose some clones; where checked, under half of the loss comes from unresolved V genes, and the rest has no known cause. This sample is represented by roughly 130,000 clones; 70% to 90% of them were singletons. The ten largest clonotypes hold under 2% of the sample. In the paper's terms, the time point label means: baseline before first vaccination. The sequencing here drew on peripheral blood, taken on day 0 of AZD1222 vaccination. These receptor sequences come from an adult in good health.

V usage is TRBV11-1 and J usage is TRBJ2-5, with D maybe TRBD1 (5 bases). In germline, CDR1 is SGHAT, CDR2 FQDESV (reference sequence). This CDR3 contains 14 residues. The ends were cut back, 7 bases at V and 5 bases at J, with 17 bases in the middle. This chain's CDR3 is CASKKGLGTETQYF. CDR3 DNA: TGTGCCAGCAAGAAGGGGCTTGGAACGGAGACCCAGTACTTC. Full variable domain (rest looked up from reference TRBV11-1 and TRBJ2-5): EAEVAQSPRYKITEKSQAVAFWCDPISGHATLYWYRQILGQGPELLVQFQDESVVDDSQLPKDRFSAERLKGVDSTLKIQPAELGDSAMYLCASKKGLGTETQYFGPGTRLLVL.

Note on this clone: Other DNA sequences in this sample translate to the same CDR3. V gene TRBV6-1 combines with J gene TRBJ2-3; 12 bases line up with TRBD2. Germline loops: CDR1 MNHNS, CDR2 SASEGT. The CDR3 covers 15 residues. Trimming removed 2 bases from V and 4 bases from J; junction bases left unmatched: 1. The CDR3 region has the DNA TGTGCCAGCAGTGAACTAGCGGGGGGGCCAGATACGCAGTATTTT. Its protein is CASSELAGGPDTQYF.

The rearrangement joins TRBV7-2 to TRBJ1-6; 9 bases fit TRBD1. V shed 6 bases, J shed 10 bases, and the junction held 7 bases outside the gene matches. Germline V gene sequence: CDR1 SGHTA, CDR2 FQGNSA. The CDR3 runs 14 residues. This chain's CDR3 is CASRFGQGRSPLHF. Written as DNA, the CDR3 is TGTGCCAGCAGGTTCGGACAGGGGCGGTCACCCCTCCACTTT.

The J gene is TRBJ1-1, the V gene TRBV11-3; 7 nucleotides line up with TRBD1. CDR1 is SGHNT and CDR2 is YENEEA in the germline V gene. V shed 2 bases, J shed 7 bases, and the junction held 7 bases outside the gene matches. The CDR3 sequence is 14 residues long. In DNA form, the CDR3 reads TGTGCCAGCAGCTTAATGGCACAGGGGAGTGAAGCTTTCTTT. Protein: CASSLMAQGSEAFF.

The chain has TRBV6-5 and TRBJ1-5; no firm D call. V was cut by 6 bases and J by 0 bases, with 12 bases left in between. CDR3 size: 15 residues. The germline CDR1 and CDR2 sequences are MNHEY and SVGAGI. The CDR3 DNA reads as TGTGCCAGCAGACTGACACAGTTTAGCAATCAGCCCCAGCATTTT. This gives the protein CASRLTQFSNQPQHF.

The chain recombines TRBV9 with TRBJ1-5; possibly TRBD1 for D (5 bases). The CDR3 is made up of 15 amino acids. Looked up from germline, CDR1 is SGDLS and CDR2 is YYNGEE. V was shortened by 0 bases and J by 4 bases, with 11 bases between the two germline ends. CDR3 region: CASSVAATANQPQHF. CDR3 bases: TGTGCCAGCAGCGTAGCTGCGACAGCTAATCAGCCCCAGCATTTT. The whole variable domain, filled in from reference TRBV9 and TRBJ1-5, reads DSGVTQTPKHLITATGQRVTLRCSPRSGDLSVYWYQQSLDQGLQFLIQYYNGEERAKGNILERFSAQQFPDLHSELNLSSLELGDSALYFCASSVAATANQPQHFGDGTRLSIL.

The chain has TRBV6-6 and TRBJ2-3; 11 nucleotides match TRBD2. The V gene end was trimmed by 7 bases and the J gene end by 4 bases; junction bases not matched to a gene: 4. Germline V gives CDR1 MNHNY, CDR2 SVGAGI (reference sequence). The CDR3 consists of 14 residues. The CDR3 sequence: CASTIAGGADTQYF. CDR3 bases: TGTGCCAGCACCATAGCGGGAGGGGCAGATACGCAGTATTTT.

The rearrangement links TRBV7-2 to TRBJ1-3; the D gene is possibly TRBD1 (5 bases). CDR1 and CDR2 from the germline V gene are SGHTA and FQGNSA. V dropped 5 bases and J dropped 10 bases, with 15 bases sitting between them. This CDR3 has 13 residues. CDR3 protein: CASSPDKHLTIYF. CDR3 nucleotides: TGTGCCAGCAGCCCGGACAAGCATCTGACCATATATTTT.

In DNA form, the CDR3 reads TGTGCCACCAGTTCCCGGACGGAGAACTACGAGCAGTACTTC. It is translated as CATSSRTENYEQYF. V is TRBV24-1 and J is TRBJ2-7; no reliable D call. The CDR3 runs 14 residues. V was cut by 6 bases and J by 3 bases, with 14 bases left in between. CDR1 and CDR2 from the germline V gene are KGHDR and SFDVKD.

V usage is TRBV10-3 and J usage is TRBJ1-1; no definite D call. This CDR3 is built from 15 residues. The germline V gene encodes CDR1 ENHRY and CDR2 SYGVKD. V was pared by 3 bases and J by 4 bases, with 15 bases between. CDR3 protein: CAISEIKGRITEAFF. Here the CDR3 DNA reads TGTGCCATCAGTGAAATAAAGGGCCGGATCACTGAAGCTTTCTTT.

The chain uses TRBV24-1 and TRBJ1-5; tentative D call: TRBD1 (5 bases). V gave up 6 bases and J gave up 2 bases, with 10 bases separating them. In germline, CDR1 is KGHDR, CDR2 SFDVKD. This CDR3 contains 14 residues. CDR3 DNA: TGTGCCACCAGTCAGGGCTTGGGCAATCAGCCCCAGCATTTT. Translating gives CATSQGLGNQPQHF.

The chain has TRBV11-3 and TRBJ2-7; TRBD1 aligns across 9 bases. The germline V gene has CDR1 SGHNT and CDR2 YENEEA. V was clipped by 3 bases and J by 4 bases; unmatched bases: 1. The CDR3 has 13 residues. CDR3 sequence: CASSFGTGYEQYF. CDR3 coding DNA: TGTGCCAGCAGCTTCGGGACAGGGTACGAGCAGTACTTC.

The chain uses TRBV19 and TRBJ2-3, with a possible D match to TRBD1 (6 bases). The CDR3 has 14 amino acids. Trimming pared 4 bases from V and 4 bases from J, leaving 12 bases between. Looked up from germline, CDR1 is LNHDA and CDR2 is SQIVND (reference sequence). The CDR3 bases are TGTGCCAGTAGTAACAGGGATATGGCAGATACGCAGTATTTT. Amino acid sequence: CASSNRDMADTQYF.

This clone has only a few counts. The genes are TRBV11-2 and TRBJ2-7; a possible D gene is TRBD1 (5 bases). The CDR3 loop spans 14 amino acids. From germline, CDR1 is SGHAT and CDR2 FQNNGV. Trimming took 3 bases from V and 1 from J, leaving 10 bases between them. CDR3 DNA: TGTGCCAGCAGCTTCATAGGGGCTTCCTACGAGCAGTACTTC. This codes for CASSFIGASYEQYF.

The chain combines TRBV5-1 with TRBJ1-1, with 7 bases fitting TRBD1. The germline CDR1 and CDR2 sequences are SGHRS and YFSETQ. The CDR3 runs to 16 residues. J gave up 4 bases and V 0 bases, and 9 bases lay outside the gene matches. The CDR3 sequence: CASSLGGTVTGTEAFF. CDR3 nucleotide sequence: TGCGCCAGCAGCTTGGGGGGGACAGTGACCGGCACTGAAGCTTTCTTT.

The chain has TRBV5-1 and TRBJ2-1, with D possibly matching TRBD2 (5 bases). The germline CDR1 and CDR2 sequences are SGHRS and YFSETQ. V was shortened by 5 bases and J by 1 base, with 13 bases between the two germline ends. The CDR3 has 15 amino acids. CDR3 in amino acids: CASRASSGSYNEQFF. CDR3 in DNA: TGCGCCAGCAGGGCTAGCTCCGGGTCCTACAATGAGCAGTTCTTC.

The chain links TRBV19 to TRBJ2-7; D unresolved. Looked up from germline, CDR1 is LNHDA and CDR2 is SQIVND (reference sequence). Trimming cost V 6 bases and J 2 bases, with 17 bases left between them. The CDR3 covers 15 residues. CDR3 nucleotide sequence: TGTGCCAGTAGAAAGGGTGGGCAGAGAACCTACGAGCAGTACTTC. This sequence encodes CASRKGGQRTYEQYF.

This clone came up a few times. This chain connects TRBV2 to TRBJ2-7; 7 nucleotides align to TRBD1. The germline V gene has CDR1 SNHLY and CDR2 FYNNEI. J lost 0 bases, V lost 1 base, and 9 bases had no gene match. The CDR3 totals 17 residues. The CDR3 nucleotides read TGTGCCAGCAGTGAAGAAGGGGACGGGACAGCCTCCTACGAGCAGTACTTC. It yields the protein CASSEEGDGTASYEQYF. The full variable domain, with the rest looked up from reference TRBV2 and TRBJ2-7, is EPEVTQTPSHQVTQMGQEVILRCVPISNHLYFYWYRQILGQKVEFLVSFYNNEISEKSEIFDDQFSVERPDGSNFTLKIRSTKLEDSAMYFCASSEEGDGTASYEQYFGPGTRLTVT.

The chain is built from TRBV6-6 and TRBJ1-1; a possible D gene is TRBD1 (6 bases). Germline V CDR1 and CDR2: MNHNY, SVGAGI (reference sequence). The CDR3 is 15 amino acids. Trimming cost V 5 bases and J 7 bases, with 20 bases left between them. CDR3 loop: CASSPFRGRSGEAFF. The CDR3 DNA sequence: TGTGCCAGCAGTCCATTCAGGGGCCGGTCGGGTGAAGCTTTCTTT.

The chain recombines TRBV9 with TRBJ2-3; D is perhaps TRBD1 (5 bases). Trimming stripped 0 bases from V and 2 bases from J, with 13 bases between. The germline V gene encodes CDR1 SGDLS and CDR2 YYNGEE. This CDR3 has 16 amino acids. CDR3 sequence (DNA): TGTGCCAGCAGCGTAGGGGGCACGCCCTACACAGATACGCAGTATTTT. Translation gives CASSVGGTPYTDTQYF.

This sequence joins TRBV9 and TRBJ2-2; D perhaps matches TRBD2 (5 bases). V lost 2 bases, J lost 8 bases, and 13 bases lay in between. This CDR3 has 14 amino acids. The germline CDR1 and CDR2 sequences are SGDLS and YYNGEE. The CDR3 region is CASSVDGEEGELFF. For the CDR3, the DNA is TGTGCCAGCAGCGTTGACGGGGAAGAAGGGGAGCTGTTTTTT.

This clone was counted only a few times. The CDR3 DNA reads TGTGCCACCAGTGACCGTACAGGGCAGGATGAAAAACTGTTTTTT. Its translation: CATSDRTGQDEKLFF. This chain connects TRBV24-1 to TRBJ1-4, with D possibly matching TRBD1 (6 bases). V was trimmed by 4 bases and J by 6 bases, leaving 14 bases between them. This CDR3 has 15 amino acids. CDR1 is KGHDR and CDR2 is SFDVKD in the germline V gene.

The chain uses TRBV11-2 and TRBJ1-1; D unresolved. The CDR3 totals 14 residues. CDR1 and CDR2 from the germline V gene are SGHAT and FQNNGV. The V gene lost 1 base and the J gene lost 11 bases, with 17 bases spanning the gap. The CDR3 loop is CASSLVQSQGGAFF. The CDR3 DNA reads as TGTGCCAGCAGCTTAGTTCAGTCCCAAGGAGGGGCTTTCTTT.

The J gene is TRBJ2-7, the V gene TRBV11-2; 8 bases are shared with TRBD2. V trimming: 1 base; J trimming: 4 bases; junction bases outside the gene matches: 15. Germline V gene lookup returns CDR1 SGHAT and CDR2 FQNNGV. This CDR3 is 18 amino acids long. The CDR3 DNA is TGTGCCAGCAGCTTAGGTAGCTTCCAGGCGGGGGGCCGATACGAGCAGTACTTC. Translated, it gives CASSLGSFQAGGRYEQYF.

Here the CDR3 DNA reads TGTGCCATCAGTGAGCCTGGTCAAACCTACCAAGAGACCCAGTACTTC. Translated, it gives CAISEPGQTYQETQYF. This chain connects TRBV10-3 to TRBJ2-5, with D unclear. The CDR3 covers 16 residues. Trimming removed 2 bases at V and 0 bases at J, with 13 bases between. Germline CDR1 and CDR2: ENHRY and SYGVKD.

This clone appeared a few times. This chain links TRBV11-2 with TRBJ2-7; TRBD1 matches 9 bases. The CDR3 is made up of 16 amino acids. The trim removed 3 bases at V and 4 bases at J, leaving 10 bases unmatched. CDR1 and CDR2 (germline): SGHAT, FQNNGV. CDR3 protein: CASSFLTQGARYEQYF. The CDR3 coding sequence is TGTGCCAGCAGCTTCCTCACACAGGGGGCGCGGTACGAGCAGTACTTC. Full variable domain (rest looked up from reference TRBV11-2 and TRBJ2-7): EAGVAQSPRYKIIEKRQSVAFWCNPISGHATLYWYQQILGQGPKLLIQFQNNGVVDDSQLPKDRFSAERLKGVDSTLKIQPAKLEDSAVYLCASSFLTQGARYEQYFGPGTRLTVT.